These 14 T cell receptor beta chains share one sample of origin, sequenced in a study of T cells expressing NK-cell markers. TCRdb reprocessed the 5' RACE reads and reports one entry per CDR3 protein, with no DNA. This sample's table reports about 550,000 distinct CDR3 sequences. Sequenced material: blood T cells: a sorted CD56 or NKG2C T cell subset, CD4+ or CD8+ T cells, or bulk PBMC T cells (not recorded which). These receptors were collected from a man aged 18 to 30 in good health.

This chain links TRBV27 with TRBJ1-5; lacking DNA, the TRBD1 call made by TCRdb goes unchecked. The V gene's germline CDR1 is MNHEY and CDR2 SMNVEV (reference sequence). The CDR3 runs 15 residues. CDR3 in amino acids: CASSPQGVGDQPQHF.

The rearrangement links TRBV20-1 to TRBJ2-5. The CDR3 is 14 residues long. In germline, CDR1 is DFQATT, CDR2 SNEGSKA (reference sequence). Here the CDR3 reads CRPKAITYQETQYF.

V gene TRBV30 combines with J gene TRBJ1-5. Looked up from germline, CDR1 is GTSNPN and CDR2 is SVGIG (reference sequence). This CDR3 is built from 13 residues. CDR3 amino acids: CAWSGVSNQPQHF.

The V call is TRBV14, the J call TRBJ2-1; TCRdb's D call, TRBD2, is unchecked because there is no DNA. The CDR3 totals 15 residues. Germline V gives CDR1 SGHDN, CDR2 FVKESK. The chain's CDR3 is CASSSGGTPYNEQFF.

CDR3 region: CSVVWDVEQFF. The genes are TRBV29-1 and TRBJ2-1. In germline, CDR1 is SQVTM, CDR2 ANQGSEA. The CDR3 length is 11 residues.

The chain couples TRBV5-1 to TRBJ2-3. Germline V CDR1 and CDR2: SGHRS, YFSETQ. The CDR3 covers 15 residues. CDR3 loop: CASSLGSGGTDTQYF.

The chain has TRBV5-1 and TRBJ2-1; TCRdb reports TRBD1, a call that lacks DNA to check it against. CDR1 is SGHRS, CDR2 YFSETQ, per germline. The CDR3 has 14 amino acids. The CDR3: CASSLGRSIDEQFF.

The chain uses TRBV7-2 and TRBJ1-5; TCRdb's D gene call, TRBD1, goes unchecked for lack of DNA. Germline V lookup: CDR1 SGHTA, CDR2 FQGNSA. This CDR3 has 13 residues. Here the CDR3 reads CASSPSGGQPQHF.

This rearrangement joins TRBV18 to TRBJ2-2. Germline V CDR1 and CDR2: KGHSH, LQKENI. The CDR3 has 14 amino acids. CDR3 loop: CASSPQSETGELFF. The whole variable domain, remainder taken from reference TRBV18 and TRBJ2-2, is NAGVMQNPRHLVRRRGQEARLRCSPMKGHSHVYWYRQLPEEGLKFMVYLQKENIIDESGMPKERFSAEFPKEGPSILRIQQVVRGDSAAYFCASSPQSETGELFFGEGSRLTVL.

This chain joins TRBV28 and TRBJ2-7; TCRdb's assignment of TRBD2 cannot be checked, as there is no DNA. Per germline, CDR1 MDHEN and CDR2 SYDVKM. The CDR3 is 14 residues long. CDR3 protein: CASPGLAEPYEQYF.

V is TRBV6-1 and J is TRBJ2-1; there is no DNA to check the TCRdb D call of TRBD1. The germline V gene encodes CDR1 MNHNS and CDR2 SASEGT. CDR3 length: 15 residues. The CDR3 sequence: CASSSVGQGVNEQFF.

The V gene is TRBV24-1, the J gene TRBJ1-1; absent DNA, TCRdb's TRBD1 call cannot be checked. The germline gives CDR1 KGHDR, CDR2 SFDVKD. The CDR3 extends over 14 amino acids. CDR3 region: CATSEGKQGAEAFF.

The V and J genes are TRBV7-3 and TRBJ2-4; the TCRdb call, TRBD2, lacks DNA for checking. Germline V gene data show CDR1 as SGHTA and CDR2 as FQGTGA. The CDR3 is made up of 14 amino acids. CDR3 amino acids: CASSLNGGRDIQYF.

This chain connects TRBV5-1 to TRBJ2-2; TCRdb returns TRBD1, unconfirmable since there is no DNA. Germline CDR1 reads SGHRS; CDR2 reads YFSETQ. CDR3 size: 17 residues. The CDR3 is CASSSTTGTALTGELFF.